The present T cell receptor (beta chain) was sequenced within a study of OX40 agonist ivuxolimab in advanced cancers. The method was immunoSEQ multiplex PCR; TCRdb's version includes in-frame clones alone and lacks a portion of them. This table has more than 75,000 clones, around four fifths appearing once. Germline V CDR1 and CDR2: LNHDA, SQIVND (reference sequence). V lost 3 bases, J lost 0 bases, and 17 bases lay in between. The CDR3 has 17 residues. The source was CD4+ or CD8+ T cells sorted from blood, collected in a trial of the OX40 agonist ivuxolimab. The chain links TRBV19 to TRBJ1-1; no definite D call. The TCR was taken from an adult with an advanced solid tumor such as melanoma, head and neck, liver or kidney cancer. DNA for the CDR3: TGTGCCAGTAGTATGAGTCGTTTTGGCCTCTTGAACACTGAAGCTTTCTTT. This translates into CASSMSRFGLLNTEAFF.